Listed below are T cell receptor beta chains from one sample, sequenced in a study of T cells after yellow fever vaccination. TCRdb ran MiXCR on the 5' RACE reads and lists one entry per CDR3 protein. The table includes about 130,000 distinct CDR3 sequences, under 9% detected once. This specimen consisted of CD8+ T cells sorted from PBMCs, obtained on the day of the yellow fever booster vaccination. The receptors stem from a man aged 18-30 years who received the YFV17D yellow fever vaccine. Each CDR3 is given with its conserved first and last residue. The D gene is left open where the match is weak. Rows give clone size only sometimes, using once, few, many, or a class for an expanded clone.

D gene,clone size,J gene,V gene,CDR3 protein,CDR3 DNA
-,-,TRBJ2-7,TRBV4-3,CASSQDPSGTNSYEQYF,TGCGCCAGCAGCCAAGACCCCTCGGGGACCAACTCCTACGAGCAGTACTTC
-,many,TRBJ2-1,TRBV7-6,CASSPGAYEQFF,TGTGCCAGCAGCCCGGGGGCGTATGAGCAGTTCTTC
-,few,TRBJ2-3,TRBV18,CASSHDSSTDTQYF,TGTGCCAGCTCACACGACAGCAGCACAGATACGCAGTATTTT
TRBD1,many,TRBJ2-5,TRBV11-2,CASSWTGGRETQYF,TGTGCCAGCAGCTGGACAGGGGGCAGGGAGACCCAGTACTTC
TRBD1,few,TRBJ1-2,TRBV6-6,CASSTAGTGLGYTF,TGTGCCAGTTCAACTGCCGGGACAGGGTTAGGCTACACCTTC
-,few,TRBJ1-5,TRBV21-1,CASSKVGQNSNQPQHF,TGTGCCAGCAGCAAAGTGGGGCAGAATAGCAATCAGCCCCAGCATTTT
-,few,TRBJ2-7,TRBV13,CASSLVGNEQYF,TGTGCCAGCAGCTTAGTTGGGAACGAGCAGTACTTC
-,few,TRBJ2-1,TRBV27,CASRRRKGDEQFF,TGTGCCAGCAGAAGAAGAAAAGGCGATGAGCAGTTCTTC
-,-,TRBJ1-2,TRBV2,CASSEREVSTGYTF,TGTGCCAGCAGTGAACGGGAGGTGTCTACCGGCTACACCTTC
-,few,TRBJ1-1,TRBV11-2,CASSWPGLGNTEAFF,TGTGCCAGCAGCTGGCCGGGACTCGGGAACACTGAAGCTTTCTTT
-,few,TRBJ2-5,TRBV5-4,CASSFEGPLGQTQYF,TGTGCCAGCAGCTTTGAAGGTCCCCTGGGCCAGACCCAGTACTTC
TRBD2,few,TRBJ2-3,TRBV6-2/TRBV6-3,CASSYSGGPHNTDTQYF,TGTGCCAGCAGTTATAGCGGGGGCCCGCACAACACAGATACGCAGTATTTT
-,few,TRBJ1-5,TRBV28,CASTPPRGASNQPQHF,TGTGCCAGCACTCCACCTCGGGGCGCAAGCAATCAGCCCCAGCATTTT
-,many,TRBJ1-1,TRBV4-1,CASRHTPGHVNTEAFF,TGCGCCAGCAGACACACTCCGGGACACGTGAACACTGAAGCTTTCTTT
-,-,TRBJ1-1,TRBV5-1,CASSAGTEMNTEAFF,TGCGCCAGCAGCGCAGGGACTGAAATGAACACTGAAGCTTTCTTT
TRBD1,many,TRBJ2-6,TRBV7-6,CASSTPPTGAGANVLTF,TGTGCCAGCAGCACTCCCCCAACAGGGGCTGGGGCCAACGTCCTGACTTTC
-,few,TRBJ1-1,TRBV4-3,CASSQDQSYAYTEAFF,TGCGCCAGCAGCCAAGATCAATCGTACGCTTACACTGAAGCTTTCTTT
TRBD2,-,TRBJ2-3,TRBV5-1,CASRRLERDYTDTQYF,TGCGCCAGCAGGCGCCTGGAGCGGGATTACACAGATACGCAGTATTTT
-,-,TRBJ2-3,TRBV7-6,CASSTGPLPTDTQYF,TGTGCCAGCAGCACGGGACCTCTGCCCACAGATACGCAGTATTTT
-,many,TRBJ2-1,TRBV19,CASSSSTPTYNEQFF,TGTGCCAGTAGTTCCTCTACCCCAACCTACAATGAGCAGTTCTTC
-,-,TRBJ2-3,TRBV12-3/TRBV12-4,CASSIGRGADTQYF,TGTGCCAGCAGCATCGGACGAGGGGCAGATACGCAGTATTTT
-,few,TRBJ2-3,TRBV24-1,CATSDQVTDTQYF,TGTGCCACCAGTGATCAGGTTACAGATACGCAGTATTTT
TRBD2,few,TRBJ2-2,TRBV12-3/TRBV12-4,CASSLSGLAGNTGELFF,TGTGCCAGCAGTTTATCGGGACTAGCGGGGAACACCGGGGAGCTGTTTTTT
TRBD1,many,TRBJ2-5,TRBV11-2,CASSLGGGWEETQYF,TGTGCCAGCAGCTTAGGAGGGGGCTGGGAAGAGACCCAGTACTTC
-,-,TRBJ2-3,TRBV6-4,CASSELGSTDTQYF,TGTGCCAGCAGTGAACTGGGGAGCACAGATACGCAGTATTTT
-,few,TRBJ2-5,TRBV7-8,CASSPTPGEQETQYF,TGTGCCAGCAGCCCAACCCCAGGGGAACAAGAGACCCAGTACTTC
-,few,TRBJ2-1,TRBV4-3,CASSQRTKKTSNEQFF,TGCGCCAGCAGCCAGCGGACGAAGAAGACGTCCAATGAGCAGTTCTTC
-,-,TRBJ1-1,TRBV6-2/TRBV6-3,CASNRPQNTEAFF,TGTGCCAGCAACAGGCCCCAGAACACTGAAGCTTTCTTT
-,few,TRBJ1-2,TRBV5-4,CASSLFWGGVYGYTF,TGTGCCAGCAGCTTGTTCTGGGGAGGGGTCTATGGCTACACCTTC
TRBD2,few,TRBJ2-3,TRBV3-1,CASSQLAGVDTQYF,TGTGCCAGCAGCCAATTAGCGGGAGTCGATACGCAGTATTTT
-,-,TRBJ2-3,TRBV29-1,CSVEGLAGTDTQYF,TGCAGCGTTGAGGGGCTCGCCGGCACAGATACGCAGTATTTT
TRBD2,few,TRBJ2-6,TRBV2,CASIAWNSGESGANVLTF,TGTGCCAGCATTGCGTGGAATAGCGGGGAATCTGGGGCCAACGTCCTGACTTTC
TRBD1,-,TRBJ2-6,TRBV9,CASSVVAGGLSGANVLTF,TGTGCCAGCAGCGTAGTAGCAGGGGGCCTCTCTGGGGCCAACGTCCTGACTTTC
-,-,TRBJ2-1,TRBV23-1,CASSHGFSYNEQFF,TGCGCCAGCAGTCACGGATTTTCCTACAATGAGCAGTTCTTC
-,few,TRBJ2-1,TRBV6-2/TRBV6-3,CASSPRPLTYNEQFF,TGTGCCAGCAGTCCTCGACCGTTAACCTACAATGAGCAGTTCTTC
-,few,TRBJ1-2,TRBV29-1,CSVDDRYDYGYTF,TGCAGCGTTGATGACAGATACGACTATGGCTACACCTTC
TRBD2,few,TRBJ2-3,TRBV7-9,CASSPEEELAGATDTQYF,TGTGCCAGCAGCCCAGAGGAGGAACTAGCGGGGGCCACAGATACGCAGTATTTT
-,few,TRBJ2-3,TRBV4-1,CASTHLAGDTQYF,TGCGCCAGCACCCACTTAGCCGGGGATACGCAGTATTTT
TRBD2,few,TRBJ2-1,TRBV12-3/TRBV12-4,CASSSGTSGGHEQFF,TGTGCCAGCAGTTCCGGGACTAGCGGGGGTCATGAGCAGTTCTTC
-,many,TRBJ2-1,TRBV6-5,CASSYGSSYNEQFF,TGTGCCAGCAGTTACGGAAGCTCCTACAATGAGCAGTTCTTC
-,-,TRBJ2-7,TRBV5-1,CASSDDGLKPYEQYF,TGCGCCAGCAGCGATGATGGGTTAAAGCCCTACGAGCAGTACTTC
-,few,TRBJ2-1,TRBV29-1,CSVGVWDYNEQFF,TGCAGCGTTGGAGTATGGGACTACAATGAGCAGTTCTTC
-,-,TRBJ2-5,TRBV12-3/TRBV12-4,CASSDPTTGETQYF,TGTGCCAGCAGCGACCCTACCACAGGAGAGACCCAGTACTTC
-,few,TRBJ2-7,TRBV4-1,CASSQELANIYEQYF,TGCGCCAGCAGCCAAGAGCTAGCGAACATCTACGAGCAGTACTTC
TRBD1,-,TRBJ1-3,TRBV29-1,CSVGRGPGNTIYF,TGCAGCGTAGGAAGGGGGCCGGGAAACACCATATATTTT
-,few,TRBJ1-1,TRBV29-1,CSVEKGRENTEAFF,TGCAGCGTTGAAAAGGGACGGGAGAACACTGAAGCTTTCTTT
-,many,TRBJ2-7,TRBV5-6,CASTSEGGLDYEQYF,TGTGCCAGCACCTCGGAGGGGGGATTGGACTACGAGCAGTACTTC
-,few,TRBJ1-2,TRBV11-2,CASRSPPEDYTF,TGTGCCAGCAGATCCCCTCCCGAGGACTACACCTTC
-,many,TRBJ1-1,TRBV4-3,CASSQETGLNTEAFF,TGCGCCAGCAGCCAAGAAACAGGGCTGAACACTGAAGCTTTCTTT
TRBD2,-,TRBJ2-1,TRBV10-3,CAISLTSLSEQFF,TGTGCCATCAGTTTGACTAGCCTCAGTGAGCAGTTCTTC
-,-,TRBJ2-1,TRBV24-1,CATSGRGQLYNEQFF,TGTGCCACCAGTGGGAGGGGACAGCTCTACAATGAGCAGTTCTTC
-,few,TRBJ2-3,TRBV12-3/TRBV12-4,CASSFAGTTDTQYF,TGTGCCAGCAGTTTTGCGGGCACCACAGATACGCAGTATTTT
-,-,TRBJ2-1,TRBV6-6,CASSWDTGITEQFF,TGTGCCAGCAGTTGGGACACGGGTATAACTGAGCAGTTCTTC
-,-,TRBJ2-1,TRBV2,CASSASRSGYNEQFF,TGTGCCAGCAGCGCTTCGCGGTCGGGATACAATGAGCAGTTCTTC
-,-,TRBJ2-7,TRBV7-9,CASSLDGNSYEQYF,TGTGCCAGCAGCTTAGACGGGAACTCCTACGAGCAGTACTTC